This T cell receptor (beta chain) is drawn from a study of blood T cell repertoires in COVID-19. Overall study: COVID-19 samples collected from the United States, Italy and Spain covered acute and convalescent phases. Sources were T cells, B-cell-depleted T cells, or PBMCs; the material itself was cDNA or gDNA.

Produced via immunoSEQ multiplex PCR; TCRdb's table is partial and in-frame only. The sample has about half a million clones, approximately 85% seen once. Trimming left V 5 bases short and J 2 bases short, with 12 bases between. There are 14 residues in the CDR3. Germline values: CDR1 SQVTM, CDR2 ANQGSEA. This clonotype was obtained from a human donor in a cohort sampled during active COVID-19. The chain couples TRBV29-1 to TRBJ1-4, with D perhaps TRBD1 (5 bases). Sequenced: peripheral blood. CDR3 coding DNA: TGCAGCGTTCCTGACAGTATCACTAATGAAAAACTGTTTTTT. As protein: CSVPDSITNEKLFF.